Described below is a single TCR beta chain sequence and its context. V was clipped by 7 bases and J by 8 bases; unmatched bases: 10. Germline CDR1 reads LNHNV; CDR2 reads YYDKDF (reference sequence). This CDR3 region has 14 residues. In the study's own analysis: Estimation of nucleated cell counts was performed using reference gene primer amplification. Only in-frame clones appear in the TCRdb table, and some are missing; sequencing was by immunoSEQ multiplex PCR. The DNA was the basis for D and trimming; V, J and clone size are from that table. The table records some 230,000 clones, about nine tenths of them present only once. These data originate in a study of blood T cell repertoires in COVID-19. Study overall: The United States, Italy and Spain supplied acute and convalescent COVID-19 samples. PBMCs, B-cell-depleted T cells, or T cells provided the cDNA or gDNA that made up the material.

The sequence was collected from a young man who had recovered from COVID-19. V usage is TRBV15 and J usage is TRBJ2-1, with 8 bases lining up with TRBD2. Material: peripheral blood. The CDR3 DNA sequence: TGTGCCACCAACATGGGGACTAGTGCCGATGAGCAGTTCTTC. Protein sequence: CATNMGTSADEQFF.